A selection of T cell receptor beta chains follows, all from one sample in a study of long-term antiretroviral therapy in people with HIV. Method: immunoSEQ multiplex PCR; TCRdb's copy keeps in-frame clones and lacks some. The data contain approximately 35,000 clones, around 94% of them singletons. This sample comprised unsorted PBMCs, obtained 4.1 years after starting antiretroviral therapy. The receptors here all came from a woman aged 45-65 years with HIV. Each CDR3 is given with its conserved first and last residue. D genes are given only for firm matches. Clone size is stated in some rows and not others, as once, few, many or a class when expanded.

TRBV15	TRBJ1-1	NA	NA	TGTGCCACCAGCAGAGAGTTGGACAGATCGAACACTGAAGCTTTCTTT	CATSRELDRSNTEAFF
TRBV7-2	TRBJ1-5	NA	TRBD1	TGTGCCAGCAGCTACAACCGGGACAGTTCCCCTTATAGCAATCAGCCCCAGCATTTT	CASSYNRDSSPYSNQPQHF
TRBV9	TRBJ2-3	NA	TRBD1	TGTGCCAGCAGCGTAGCAGGGGGCGAATCAGATACGCAGTATTTT	CASSVAGGESDTQYF
TRBV5-4	TRBJ1-2	NA	NA	TGTGCCAGCACCCGGGACTCCAGGGCCTATGGCTACACCTTC	CASTRDSRAYGYTF
TRBV19	TRBJ2-7	NA	NA	TGTGCCAGTAGTATGGGGATCGGTACCTACGAGCAGTACTTC	CASSMGIGTYEQYF
TRBV5-8	TRBJ1-1	NA	TRBD1	TGTGCCAGCAGCCGGACAGGCAACTCTGAAGCTTTCTTT	CASSRTGNSEAFF
TRBV11-2	TRBJ2-6	NA	TRBD2	TGTGCCAGCAGCTTAGATTGGGAGGGTCTCTCTGGGGCCAACGTCCTGACTTTC	CASSLDWEGLSGANVLTF
TRBV29-1	TRBJ2-7	NA	NA	TGCAGCTACCTGCTTGGGCCCTCCTACGAGCAGTACTTC	CSYLLGPSYEQYF
TRBV2	TRBJ1-6	NA	TRBD1	TGTGCCAGCAGTGAAGGACAGGGGTTTAATTCACCCCTCCACTTT	CASSEGQGFNSPLHF
TRBV4-3	TRBJ2-5	NA	TRBD1	TGCGCCAGCAGCCAAGCCCCGACAGGGTTGGGAGAGACCCAGTACTTC	CASSQAPTGLGETQYF
TRBV6-5	TRBJ2-7	NA	TRBD2	TGTGCCAGCAGTTACGGCCTCCGGGAGGGCGAGCAGTACTTC	CASSYGLREGEQYF
TRBV5-1	TRBJ2-3	NA	NA	TGCGCCAGCAGCTTGGGGGGGACCACAGATACGCAGTATTTT	CASSLGGTTDTQYF
TRBV7-9	TRBJ1-1	NA	NA	TGTGCCAGCATCGTCGGGGGGGGAGCGAACACTGAAGCTTTCTTT	CASIVGGGANTEAFF
TRBV21-1	TRBJ2-2	NA	NA	TGTGCCAGCAGCAAAGGAGAGGACAGGGCGGAGACCGGGGAGCTGTTTTTT	CASSKGEDRAETGELFF
TRBV5-6	TRBJ1-3	NA	NA	TGTGCCAGCAGCTTGCCGAGCGGGCAGGGGTACGGAAACACCATATATTTT	CASSLPSGQGYGNTIYF
TRBV27	TRBJ1-4	NA	NA	TGTGCCAGCAAAAACGGCTGGGTGGATGAAAAACTGTTTTTT	CASKNGWVDEKLFF
TRBV29-1	TRBJ1-1	NA	NA	TGCAGCGTTGAAGGCTGGGACCCCCCTGAAGCTTTCTTT	CSVEGWDPPEAFF
TRBV18	TRBJ2-2	once	NA	TGTGCCAGCTCATCGGACCTCGGGGAGCTGTTTTTT	CASSSDLGELFF
TRBV7-2	TRBJ1-5	once	TRBD1	TGTGCCAGCAGCTCCGGGACAGGGGTTAGGCAGCCCCAGCATTTT	CASSSGTGVRQPQHF
TRBV2	TRBJ1-6	NA	NA	TGTGCCAGCAGTGAATTTCCAGTAAGTTCTTCACCCCTCCACTTT	CASSEFPVSSSPLHF
TRBV11-3	TRBJ2-5	NA	TRBD1	TGTGCCAGCAGTTCGGGACAGGGGGGCCAAGAGACCCAGTACTTC	CASSSGQGGQETQYF
TRBV6-1	TRBJ2-3	NA	TRBD2	TGTGCCAGCAGTGCCCCCGGGAGGCCTTTGGATACGCAGTATTTT	CASSAPGRPLDTQYF
TRBV5-1	TRBJ2-1	NA	TRBD2	TGCGCCAGCAGCTTGGGTCTAGCGGACAATGAGCAGTTCTTC	CASSLGLADNEQFF
TRBV4-3	TRBJ2-3	NA	NA	TGCGCCAGCAGCCAAGGTACACGGAAACCCACAGATACGCAGTATTTT	CASSQGTRKPTDTQYF
TRBV19	TRBJ1-2	NA	TRBD1	TGTGCCAGTAAAGGGACAGGGGGAAACTATGGCTACACCTTC	CASKGTGGNYGYTF
TRBV12-1	TRBJ2-7	NA	NA	TGTGCCAGCAGCTTTAGACCGAACCCCGAGCAGTACTTC	CASSFRPNPEQYF
TRBV30	TRBJ2-2	NA	NA	TGTGCCTGGTATGACGGGGACCCGCGGACCCTGGCCGGGGAGCTGTTTTTT	CAWYDGDPRTLAGELFF
TRBV9	TRBJ2-3	NA	NA	TGTGCCAGCAGCCAAAGCCGGGGTACAGATACGCAGTATTTT	CASSQSRGTDTQYF